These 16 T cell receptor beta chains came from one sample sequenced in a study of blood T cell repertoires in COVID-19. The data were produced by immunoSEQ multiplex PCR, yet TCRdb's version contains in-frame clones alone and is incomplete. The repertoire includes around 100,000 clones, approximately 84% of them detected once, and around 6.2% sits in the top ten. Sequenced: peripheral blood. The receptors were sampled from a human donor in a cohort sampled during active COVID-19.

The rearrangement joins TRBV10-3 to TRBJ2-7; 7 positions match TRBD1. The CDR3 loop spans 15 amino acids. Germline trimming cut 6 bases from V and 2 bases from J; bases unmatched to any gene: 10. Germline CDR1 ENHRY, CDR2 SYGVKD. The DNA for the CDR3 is TGTGCCATCAGACCCAGACAGGGCTCCCCCTACGAGCAGTACTTC. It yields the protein CAIRPRQGSPYEQYF.

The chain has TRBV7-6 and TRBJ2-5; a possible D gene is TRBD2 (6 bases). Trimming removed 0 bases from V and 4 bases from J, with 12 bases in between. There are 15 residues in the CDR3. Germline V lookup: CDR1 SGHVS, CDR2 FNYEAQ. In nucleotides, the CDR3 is TGTGCCAGCAGCTTAGCCCGACTAGGGTCAGAGACCCAGTACTTC. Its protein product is CASSLARLGSETQYF. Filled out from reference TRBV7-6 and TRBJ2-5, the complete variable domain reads GAGVSQSPRYKVTKRGQDVALRCDPISGHVSLYWYRQALGQGPEFLTYFNYEAQQDKSGLPNDRFSAERPEGSISTLTIQRTEQRDSAMYRCASSLARLGSETQYFGPGTRLLVL.

The CDR3 is CASSVGRREGYTF. CDR3 DNA sequence: TGTGCCAGCAGCGTAGGTCGACGGGAGGGCTACACCTTC. J is TRBJ1-2 and V is TRBV9; D is unclear. The CDR3 loop spans 13 amino acids. The germline CDR1 and CDR2 sequences are SGDLS and YYNGEE. V gave up 0 bases and J gave up 8 bases, with 11 bases separating them.

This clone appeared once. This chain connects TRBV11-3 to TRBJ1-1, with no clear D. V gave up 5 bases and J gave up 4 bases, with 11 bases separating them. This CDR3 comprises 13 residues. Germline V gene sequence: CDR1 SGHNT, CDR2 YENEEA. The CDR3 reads CASSPRVGTEAFF. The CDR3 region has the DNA TGTGCCAGCAGCCCGCGGGTGGGCACTGAAGCTTTCTTT.

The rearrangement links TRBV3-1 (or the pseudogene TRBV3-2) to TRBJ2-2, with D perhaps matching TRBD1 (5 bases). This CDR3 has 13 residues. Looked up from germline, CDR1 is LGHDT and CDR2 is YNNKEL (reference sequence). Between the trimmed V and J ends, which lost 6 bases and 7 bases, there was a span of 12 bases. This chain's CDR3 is CASRKGAYGELFF. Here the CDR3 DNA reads TGTGCCAGCAGGAAAGGGGCTTACGGGGAGCTGTTTTTT.

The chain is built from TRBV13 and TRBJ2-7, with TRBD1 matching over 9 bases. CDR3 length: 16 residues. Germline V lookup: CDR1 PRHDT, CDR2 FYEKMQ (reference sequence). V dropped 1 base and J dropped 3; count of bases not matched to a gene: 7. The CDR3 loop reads CASSLVGTGQVYEQYF. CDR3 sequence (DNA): TGTGCCAGCAGCTTAGTCGGGACAGGGCAAGTCTACGAGCAGTACTTC.

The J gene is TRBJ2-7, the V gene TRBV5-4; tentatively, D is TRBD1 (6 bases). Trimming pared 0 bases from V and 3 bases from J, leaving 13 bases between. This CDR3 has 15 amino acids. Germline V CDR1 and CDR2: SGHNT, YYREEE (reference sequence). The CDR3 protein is CASSLGPGAGYEQYF. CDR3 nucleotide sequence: TGTGCCAGCAGCTTGGGACCAGGGGCGGGCTACGAGCAGTACTTC.

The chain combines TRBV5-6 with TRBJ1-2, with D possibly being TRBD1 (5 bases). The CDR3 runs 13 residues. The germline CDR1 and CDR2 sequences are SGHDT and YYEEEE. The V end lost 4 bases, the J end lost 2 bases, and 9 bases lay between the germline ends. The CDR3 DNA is TGTGCCAGCAGCCCCAGGGCCAACTATGGCTACACCTTC. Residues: CASSPRANYGYTF.

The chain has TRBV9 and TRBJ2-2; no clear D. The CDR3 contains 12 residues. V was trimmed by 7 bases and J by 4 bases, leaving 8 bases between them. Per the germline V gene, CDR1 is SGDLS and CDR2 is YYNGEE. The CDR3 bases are TGTGCCAGCTCTTTGTCCACCGGGGAGCTGTTTTTT. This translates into CASSLSTGELFF.

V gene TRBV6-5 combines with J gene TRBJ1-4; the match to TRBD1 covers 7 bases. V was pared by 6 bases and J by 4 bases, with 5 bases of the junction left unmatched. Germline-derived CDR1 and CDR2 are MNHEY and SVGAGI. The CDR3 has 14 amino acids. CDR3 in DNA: TGTGCCAGCAGGACGGACAGGCGTAATGAAAAACTGTTTTTT. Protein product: CASRTDRRNEKLFF.

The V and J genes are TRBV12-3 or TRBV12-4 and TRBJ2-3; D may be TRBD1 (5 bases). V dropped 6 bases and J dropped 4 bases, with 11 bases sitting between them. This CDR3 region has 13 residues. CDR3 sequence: CASRLQGPDTQYF. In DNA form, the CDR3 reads TGTGCCAGCAGACTGCAGGGTCCAGATACGCAGTATTTT.

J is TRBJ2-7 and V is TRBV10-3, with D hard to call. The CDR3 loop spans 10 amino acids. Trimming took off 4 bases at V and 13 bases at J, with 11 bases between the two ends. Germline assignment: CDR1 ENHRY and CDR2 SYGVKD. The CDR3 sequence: CAISGPGFYF. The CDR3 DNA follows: TGTGCCATCAGTGGGCCAGGTTTCTACTTC.

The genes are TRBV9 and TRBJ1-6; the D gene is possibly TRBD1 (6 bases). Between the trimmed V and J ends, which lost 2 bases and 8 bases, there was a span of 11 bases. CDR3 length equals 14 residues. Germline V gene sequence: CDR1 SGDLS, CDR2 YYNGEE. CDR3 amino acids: CASSVTGIDSPLHF. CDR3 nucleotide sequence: TGTGCCAGCAGCGTTACAGGGATTGATTCACCCCTCCACTTT.

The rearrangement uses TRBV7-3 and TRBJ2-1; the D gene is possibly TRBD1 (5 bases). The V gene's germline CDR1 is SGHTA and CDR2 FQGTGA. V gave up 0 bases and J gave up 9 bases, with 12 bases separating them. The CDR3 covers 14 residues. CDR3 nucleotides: TGTGCCAGCAGCTTAACAAGTAGGGGAACTGAGCAGTTCTTC. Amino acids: CASSLTSRGTEQFF. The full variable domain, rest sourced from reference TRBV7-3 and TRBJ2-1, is GAGVSQTPSNKVTEKGKYVELRCDPISGHTALYWYRQSLGQGPEFLIYFQGTGAADDSGLPNDRFFAVRPEGSVSTLKIQRTERGDSAVYLCASSLTSRGTEQFFGPGTRLTVL.

DNA for the CDR3: TGCAGTGCTCGTGGACTAGCGGGGGGGTTTATGGTGACCCAGTACTTC. It is translated as CSARGLAGGFMVTQYF. The chain joins TRBV20-1 to TRBJ2-5; 15 positions match TRBD2. With V trimmed by 5 bases and J by 7 bases, 11 bases remained unmatched. The CDR3 covers 16 residues. Germline lookup yields CDR1 DFQATT and CDR2 SNEGSKA (reference sequence).

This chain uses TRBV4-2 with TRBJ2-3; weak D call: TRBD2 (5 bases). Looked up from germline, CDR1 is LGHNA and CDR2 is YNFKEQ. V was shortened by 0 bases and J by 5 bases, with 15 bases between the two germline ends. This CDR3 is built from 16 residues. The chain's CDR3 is CASSQEHREGVDTQYF. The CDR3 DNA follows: TGTGCCAGCAGCCAAGAGCACAGAGAGGGCGTAGATACGCAGTATTTT.